This T cell receptor (beta chain) was identified in a study of T-cell reconstitution after alpha-beta-depleted transplantation in children. V was trimmed by 5 bases and J by 2 bases, leaving 13 bases between them. The CDR3 extends over 14 amino acids. CDR1 and CDR2 (germline): SGHRS, YFSETQ. Construction of the TCRbeta library involved unique molecular identifiers. One entry per CDR3 protein, called by TCRdb with MiXCR from the PCR reads. The repertoire holds 200,000 to 250,000 distinct CDR3 sequences, with approximately 8.9% as singletons. This clonotype showed up many times. Its antigen is undetermined. Study-wide findings and caveats: From surviving recipient T cells and thymic progenitors came the high day-60 TCRbeta diversity observed in some patients. The origin of alpha-beta T cells about two months after transplant was reportedly several hundred expanded graft clones. T cells produced anew were the main source of T-cell counts and diversity one year after transplant.

The V call is TRBV5-1, the J call TRBJ2-5; either TRBD1 or TRBD2 may fit D (6 bases each). This specimen consisted of PBMCs, mostly from graft donor cells, obtained 180 days after TCRalphabeta/CD19-depleted stem cell transplant. This receptor was taken from a male patient younger than 18 who had a stem cell transplant for acute lymphoblastic leukemia, so the T cells may come from the graft donor. CDR3 coding DNA: TGCGCCAGCAGACCGGGGGCACAACAAGAGACCCAGTACTTC. Its protein product is CASRPGAQQETQYF.